The present T cell receptor (beta chain) was sequenced within a study of blood T cell repertoires in COVID-19. As originally analysed: Estimated nucleated cell counts came from reference gene primer amplification. Assay used: immunoSEQ multiplex PCR; TCRdb lists only in-frame clones, some missing. For V, J and clone size, that table is used; D and trimming come from the DNA. The sample records 200,000 to 250,000 clones, around nine tenths being singletons. In germline, CDR1 is SGHTA, CDR2 FQGTGA. The CDR3 is made up of 13 amino acids. Participants were placed into cohorts based on the clinical history they reported. Either two negative PCRs, clearance, or symptom resolution qualified Cohort 3 donors as recovered.

The V and J genes are TRBV7-3 and TRBJ1-5; D perhaps matches TRBD1 (6 bases). The receptor comes from a man aged 25 to 40 who had recovered from COVID-19. Sequences were obtained from PBMCs or T cells enriched from blood (not recorded which). The CDR3 loop reads CPPATGNHQPQHF. The DNA for the CDR3 is TGTCCCCCCGCGACAGGAAATCATCAGCCCCAGCATTTT.